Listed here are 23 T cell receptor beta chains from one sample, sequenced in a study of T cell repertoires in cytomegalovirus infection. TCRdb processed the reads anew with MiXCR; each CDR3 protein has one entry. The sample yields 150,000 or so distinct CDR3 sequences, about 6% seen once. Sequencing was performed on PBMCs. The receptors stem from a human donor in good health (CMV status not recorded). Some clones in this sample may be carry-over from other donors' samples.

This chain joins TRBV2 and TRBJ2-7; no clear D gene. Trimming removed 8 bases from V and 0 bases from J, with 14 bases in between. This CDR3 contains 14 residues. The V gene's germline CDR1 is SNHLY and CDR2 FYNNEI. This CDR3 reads CASSATESSYEQYF. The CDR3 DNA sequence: TGTGCCAGCTCGGCGACGGAAAGCTCCTACGAGCAGTACTTC.

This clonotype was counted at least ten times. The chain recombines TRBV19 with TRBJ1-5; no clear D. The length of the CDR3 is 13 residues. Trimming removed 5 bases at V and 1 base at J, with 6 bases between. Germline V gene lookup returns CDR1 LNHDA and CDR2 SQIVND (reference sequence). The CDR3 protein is CASSETSNQPQHF. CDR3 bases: TGTGCCAGTAGTGAGACAAGCAATCAGCCCCAGCATTTT. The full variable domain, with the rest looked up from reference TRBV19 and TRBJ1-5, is DGGITQSPKYLFRKEGQNVTLSCEQNLNHDAMYWYRQDPGQGLRLIYYSQIVNDFQKGDIAEGYSVSREKKESFPLTVTSAQKNPTAFYLCASSETSNQPQHFGDGTRLSIL.

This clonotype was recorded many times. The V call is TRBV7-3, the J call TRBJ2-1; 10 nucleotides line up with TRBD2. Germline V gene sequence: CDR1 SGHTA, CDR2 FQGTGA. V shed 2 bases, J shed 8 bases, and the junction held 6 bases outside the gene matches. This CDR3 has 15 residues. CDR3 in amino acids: CASSLWASGGDEQFF. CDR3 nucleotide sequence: TGTGCCAGCAGCTTATGGGCTAGCGGGGGTGATGAGCAGTTCTTC.

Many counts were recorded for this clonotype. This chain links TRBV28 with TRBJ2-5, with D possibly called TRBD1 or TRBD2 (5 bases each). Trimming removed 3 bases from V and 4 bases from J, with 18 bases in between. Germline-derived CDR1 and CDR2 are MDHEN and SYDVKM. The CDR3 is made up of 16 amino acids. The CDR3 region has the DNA TGTGCCAGCAGTTTGTATAGAGGGGCTTCGACAGAGACCCAGTACTTC. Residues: CASSLYRGASTETQYF.

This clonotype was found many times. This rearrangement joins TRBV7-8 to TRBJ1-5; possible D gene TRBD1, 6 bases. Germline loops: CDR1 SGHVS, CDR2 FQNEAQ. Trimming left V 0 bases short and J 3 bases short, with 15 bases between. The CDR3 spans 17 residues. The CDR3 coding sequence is TGTGCCAGCAGCTTAGCGATGGCAGGGGAGACCAATCAGCCCCAGCATTTT. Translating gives CASSLAMAGETNQPQHF.

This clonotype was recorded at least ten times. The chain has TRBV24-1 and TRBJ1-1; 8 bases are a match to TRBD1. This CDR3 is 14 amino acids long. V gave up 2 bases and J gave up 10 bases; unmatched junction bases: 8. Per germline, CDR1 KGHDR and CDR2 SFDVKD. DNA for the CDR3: TGTGCCACCAGTGATTGGCAGGGGGCCGTCGGAGCTTTCTTT. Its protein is CATSDWQGAVGAFF.

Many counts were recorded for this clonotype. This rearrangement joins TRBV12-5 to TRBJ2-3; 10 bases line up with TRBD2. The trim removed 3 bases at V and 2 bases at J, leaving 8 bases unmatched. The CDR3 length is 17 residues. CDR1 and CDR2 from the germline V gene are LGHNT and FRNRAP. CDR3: CASGFGASGGNTDTQYF. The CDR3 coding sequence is TGTGCTAGTGGTTTTGGGGCTAGCGGGGGAAACACAGATACGCAGTATTTT.

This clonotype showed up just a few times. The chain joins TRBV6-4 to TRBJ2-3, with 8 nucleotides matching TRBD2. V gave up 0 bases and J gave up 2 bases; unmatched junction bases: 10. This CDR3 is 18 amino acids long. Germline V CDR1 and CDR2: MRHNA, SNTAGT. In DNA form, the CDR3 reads TGTGCCAGCAGTGACTCGAGTGGTAGCGGGGCCATCACAGATACGCAGTATTTT. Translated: CASSDSSGSGAITDTQYF.

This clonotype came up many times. This chain's CDR3 is CASLSQMADTQYF. The CDR3, as DNA: TGTGCCAGCCTAAGCCAAATGGCAGATACGCAGTATTTT. V is TRBV28 and J is TRBJ2-3; D not certain. The CDR3 consists of 13 residues. The germline V gene has CDR1 MDHEN and CDR2 SYDVKM. The V and J ends lost 8 bases and 4 bases respectively, with 13 bases between them.

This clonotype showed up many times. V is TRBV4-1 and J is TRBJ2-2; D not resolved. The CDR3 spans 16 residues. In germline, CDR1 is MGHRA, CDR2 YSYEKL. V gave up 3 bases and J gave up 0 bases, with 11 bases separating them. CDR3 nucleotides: TGCGCCAGCAGCCAGGGTACCGGGTCGAACACCGGGGAGCTGTTTTTT. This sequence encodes CASSQGTGSNTGELFF.

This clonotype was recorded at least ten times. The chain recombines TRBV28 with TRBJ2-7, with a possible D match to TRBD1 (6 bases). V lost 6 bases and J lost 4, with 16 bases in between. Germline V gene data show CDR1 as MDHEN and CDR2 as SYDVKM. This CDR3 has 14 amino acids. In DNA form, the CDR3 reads TGTGCCAGCAGCTCAGGGGACCCCCTGTACGAGCAGTACTTC. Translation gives CASSSGDPLYEQYF.

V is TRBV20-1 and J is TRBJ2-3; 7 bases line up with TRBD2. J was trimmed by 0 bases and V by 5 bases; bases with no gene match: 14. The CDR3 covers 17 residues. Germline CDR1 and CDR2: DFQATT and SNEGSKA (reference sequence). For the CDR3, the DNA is TGCAGTGCTCAGGGAGGGCAGAACGTCTATAGCACAGATACGCAGTATTTT. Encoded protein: CSAQGGQNVYSTDTQYF.

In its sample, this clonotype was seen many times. CDR3 nucleotides: TGTGCCGCGACGGGATCCAACTATGGCTACACCTTC. This sequence encodes CAATGSNYGYTF. J is TRBJ1-2 and V is TRBV10-3; D unresolved. The germline gives CDR1 ENHRY, CDR2 SYGVKD. V was shortened by 11 bases and J by 2 bases, with 12 bases between the two germline ends. This CDR3 comprises 12 residues.

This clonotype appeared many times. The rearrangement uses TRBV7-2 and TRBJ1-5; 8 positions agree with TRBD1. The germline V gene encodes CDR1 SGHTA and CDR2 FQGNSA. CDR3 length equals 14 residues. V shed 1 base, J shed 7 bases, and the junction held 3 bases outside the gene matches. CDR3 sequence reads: CASSLDPGGQPQHF. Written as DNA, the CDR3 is TGTGCCAGCAGCTTAGATCCAGGGGGCCAGCCCCAGCATTTT.

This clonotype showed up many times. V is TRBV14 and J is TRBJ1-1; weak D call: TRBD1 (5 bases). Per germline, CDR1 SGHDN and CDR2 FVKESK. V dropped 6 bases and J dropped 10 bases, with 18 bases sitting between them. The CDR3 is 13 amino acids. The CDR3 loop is CASSRGPLQGAFF. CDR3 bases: TGTGCCAGCAGTCGTGGACCCCTCCAGGGAGCTTTCTTT.

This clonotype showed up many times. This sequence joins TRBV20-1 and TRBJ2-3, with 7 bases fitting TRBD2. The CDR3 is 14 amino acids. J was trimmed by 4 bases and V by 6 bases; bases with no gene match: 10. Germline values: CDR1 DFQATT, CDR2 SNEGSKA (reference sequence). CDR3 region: CSAEHGLDPDTQYF. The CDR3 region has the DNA TGCAGTGCAGAGCACGGACTAGATCCAGATACGCAGTATTTT.

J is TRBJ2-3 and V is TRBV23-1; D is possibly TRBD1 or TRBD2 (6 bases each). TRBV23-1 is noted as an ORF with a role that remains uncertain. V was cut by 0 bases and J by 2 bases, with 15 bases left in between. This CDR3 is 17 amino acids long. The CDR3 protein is CASSQSRLGGLTDTQYF. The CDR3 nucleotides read TGCGCCAGCAGTCAATCGAGGCTAGGGGGACTCACAGATACGCAGTATTTT.

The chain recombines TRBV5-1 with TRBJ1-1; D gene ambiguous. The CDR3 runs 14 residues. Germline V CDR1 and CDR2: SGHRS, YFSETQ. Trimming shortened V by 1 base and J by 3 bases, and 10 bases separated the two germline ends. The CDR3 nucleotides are TGCGCCAGCAGCTTGAATTCCGGGGACACTGAAGCTTTCTTT. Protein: CASSLNSGDTEAFF.

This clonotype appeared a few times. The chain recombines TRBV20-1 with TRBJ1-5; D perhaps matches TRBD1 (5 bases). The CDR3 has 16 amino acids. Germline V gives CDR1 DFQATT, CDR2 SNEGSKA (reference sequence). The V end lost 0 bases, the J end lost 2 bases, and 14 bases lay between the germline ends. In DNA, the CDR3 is TGCAGTGCTAGAGATTTCAGGGATGGGGGCAATCAGCCCCAGCATTTT. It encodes CSARDFRDGGNQPQHF.

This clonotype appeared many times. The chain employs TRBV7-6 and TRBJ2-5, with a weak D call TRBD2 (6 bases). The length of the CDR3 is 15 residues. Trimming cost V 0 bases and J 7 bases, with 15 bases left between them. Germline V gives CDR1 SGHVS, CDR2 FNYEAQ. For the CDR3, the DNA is TGTGCCAGCAGCTTAGCGCGGGGTAGCCAGGCGACCCAGTACTTC. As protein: CASSLARGSQATQYF.

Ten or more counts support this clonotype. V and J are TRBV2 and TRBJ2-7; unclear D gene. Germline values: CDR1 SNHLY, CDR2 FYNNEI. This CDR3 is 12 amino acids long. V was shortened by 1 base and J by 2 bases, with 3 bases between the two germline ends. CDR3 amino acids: CASSEETYEQYF. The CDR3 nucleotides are TGTGCCAGCAGTGAAGAGACCTACGAGCAGTACTTC.

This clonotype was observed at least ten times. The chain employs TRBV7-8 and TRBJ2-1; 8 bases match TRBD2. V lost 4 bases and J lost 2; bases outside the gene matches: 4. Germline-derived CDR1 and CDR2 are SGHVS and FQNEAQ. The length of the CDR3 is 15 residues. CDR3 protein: CASSSGGATYNEQFF. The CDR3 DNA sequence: TGTGCCAGCAGCTCCGGGGGGGCCACCTACAATGAGCAGTTCTTC. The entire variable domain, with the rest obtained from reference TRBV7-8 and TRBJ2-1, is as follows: GAGVSQSPRYKVAKRGQDVALRCDPISGHVSLFWYQQALGQGPEFLTYFQNEAQLDKSGLPSDRFFAERPEGSVSTLKIQRTQQEDSAVYLCASSSGGATYNEQFFGPGTRLTVL.

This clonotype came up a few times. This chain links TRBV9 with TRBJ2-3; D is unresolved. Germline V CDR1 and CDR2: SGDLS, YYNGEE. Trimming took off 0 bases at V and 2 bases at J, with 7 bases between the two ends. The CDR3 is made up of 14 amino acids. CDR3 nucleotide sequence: TGTGCCAGCAGCGTAGCCCCGGACACAGATACGCAGTATTTT. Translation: CASSVAPDTDTQYF.